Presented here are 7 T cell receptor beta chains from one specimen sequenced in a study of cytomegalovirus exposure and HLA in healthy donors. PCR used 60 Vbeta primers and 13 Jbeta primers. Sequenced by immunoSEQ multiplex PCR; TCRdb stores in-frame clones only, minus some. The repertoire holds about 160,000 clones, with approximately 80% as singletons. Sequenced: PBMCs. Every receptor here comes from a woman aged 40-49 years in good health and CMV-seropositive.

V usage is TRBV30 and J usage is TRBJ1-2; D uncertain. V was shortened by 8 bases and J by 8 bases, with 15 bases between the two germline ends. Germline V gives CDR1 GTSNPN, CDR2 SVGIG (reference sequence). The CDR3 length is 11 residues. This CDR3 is CAARAGLGYTF. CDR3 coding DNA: TGTGCCGCAAGGGCGGGATTAGGCTACACCTTC. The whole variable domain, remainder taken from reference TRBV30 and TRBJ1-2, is SQTIHQWPATLVQPVGSPLSLECTVEGTSNPNLYWYRQAAGRGLQLLFYSVGIGQISSEVPQNLSASRPQDRQFILSSKKLLLSDSGFYLCAARAGLGYTFGSGTRLTVV.

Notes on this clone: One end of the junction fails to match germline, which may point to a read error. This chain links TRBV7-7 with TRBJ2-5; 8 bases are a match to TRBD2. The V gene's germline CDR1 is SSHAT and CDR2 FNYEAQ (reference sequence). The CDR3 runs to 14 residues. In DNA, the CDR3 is TGTGCTAGCAGTGCCGGGACTAGACAAGAGACCCAGTACTTC. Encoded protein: CASSAGTRQETQYF.

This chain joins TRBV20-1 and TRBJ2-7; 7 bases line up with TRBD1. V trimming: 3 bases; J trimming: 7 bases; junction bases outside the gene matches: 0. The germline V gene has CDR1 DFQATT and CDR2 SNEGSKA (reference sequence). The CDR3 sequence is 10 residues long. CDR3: CSARTGEQYF. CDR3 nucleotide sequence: TGCAGTGCTAGGACAGGGGAGCAGTACTTC.

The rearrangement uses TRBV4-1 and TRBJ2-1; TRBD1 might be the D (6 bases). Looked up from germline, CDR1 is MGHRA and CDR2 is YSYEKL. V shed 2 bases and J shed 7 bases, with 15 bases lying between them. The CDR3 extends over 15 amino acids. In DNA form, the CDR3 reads TGCGCCAGCAGCCAACTCGGCAGGGGACGTAATGAGCAGTTCTTC. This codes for CASSQLGRGRNEQFF.

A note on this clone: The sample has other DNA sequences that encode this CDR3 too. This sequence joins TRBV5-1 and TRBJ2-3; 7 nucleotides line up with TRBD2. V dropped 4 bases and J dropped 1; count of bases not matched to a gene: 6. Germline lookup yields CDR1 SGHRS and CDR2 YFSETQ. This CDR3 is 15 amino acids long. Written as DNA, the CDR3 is TGCGCCAGCAGCCTTCGGGGGGTCCGCACAGATACGCAGTATTTT. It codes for CASSLRGVRTDTQYF. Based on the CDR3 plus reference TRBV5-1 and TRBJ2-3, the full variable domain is KAGVTQTPRYLIKTRGQQVTLSCSPISGHRSVSWYQQTPGQGLQFLFEYFSETQRNKGNFPGRFSGRQFSNSRSEMNVSTLELGDSALYLCASSLRGVRTDTQYFGPGTRLTVL.

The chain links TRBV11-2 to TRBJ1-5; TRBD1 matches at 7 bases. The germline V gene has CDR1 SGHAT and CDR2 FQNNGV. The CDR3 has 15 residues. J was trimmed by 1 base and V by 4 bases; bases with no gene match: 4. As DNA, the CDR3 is TGTGCCAGCAGCTCCGGGACAGAAAGCAATCAGCCCCAGCATTTT. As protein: CASSSGTESNQPQHF. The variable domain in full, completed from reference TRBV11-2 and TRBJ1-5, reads EAGVAQSPRYKIIEKRQSVAFWCNPISGHATLYWYQQILGQGPKLLIQFQNNGVVDDSQLPKDRFSAERLKGVDSTLKIQPAKLEDSAVYLCASSSGTESNQPQHFGDGTRLSIL.

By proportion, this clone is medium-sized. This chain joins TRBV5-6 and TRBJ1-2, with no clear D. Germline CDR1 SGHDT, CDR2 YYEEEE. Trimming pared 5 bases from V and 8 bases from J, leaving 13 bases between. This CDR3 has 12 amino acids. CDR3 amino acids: CASRITESGYTF. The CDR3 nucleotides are TGTGCCAGCAGAATTACAGAGTCCGGCTACACCTTC.